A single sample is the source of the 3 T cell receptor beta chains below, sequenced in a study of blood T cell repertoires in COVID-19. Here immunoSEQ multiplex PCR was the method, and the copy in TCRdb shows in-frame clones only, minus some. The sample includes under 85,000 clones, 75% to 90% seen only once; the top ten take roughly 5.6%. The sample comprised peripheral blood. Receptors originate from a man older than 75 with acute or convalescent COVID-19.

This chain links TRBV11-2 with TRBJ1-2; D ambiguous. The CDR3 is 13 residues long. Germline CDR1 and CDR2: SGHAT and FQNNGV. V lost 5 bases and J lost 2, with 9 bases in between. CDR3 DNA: TGTGCCAGCAGCCCCGGGGTAAACTATGGCTACACCTTC. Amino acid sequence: CASSPGVNYGYTF.

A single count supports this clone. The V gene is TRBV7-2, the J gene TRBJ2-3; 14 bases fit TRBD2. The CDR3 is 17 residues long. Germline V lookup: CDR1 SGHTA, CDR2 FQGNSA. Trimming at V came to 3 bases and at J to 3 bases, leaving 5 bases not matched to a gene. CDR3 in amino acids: CASSFLGTSGGTDTQYF. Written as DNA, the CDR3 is TGTGCCAGCAGCTTTCTCGGGACTAGCGGGGGTACAGATACGCAGTATTTT.

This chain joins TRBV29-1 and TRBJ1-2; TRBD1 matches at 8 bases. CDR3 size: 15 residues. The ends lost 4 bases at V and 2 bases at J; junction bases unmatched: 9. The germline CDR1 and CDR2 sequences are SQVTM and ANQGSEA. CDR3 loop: CSVANTGQANYGYTF. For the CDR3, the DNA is TGCAGCGTTGCCAACACGGGACAGGCCAACTATGGCTACACCTTC.